This T cell receptor beta chain was sequenced in a study of cytomegalovirus exposure and HLA in healthy donors. As regards this clone: Antigen specificity is unknown.

Study observations and caveats: In an earlier analysis, in 620 or so donors, most V segments appeared productive either ~87% or ~30% of the time.

The V gene lost 3 bases and the J gene lost 3 bases, with 12 bases spanning the gap. The CDR3 spans 14 residues. The germline CDR1 and CDR2 sequences are MNHEY and SMNVEV (reference sequence). PCR involved 60 Vbeta and 13 Jbeta primers. Method: immunoSEQ multiplex PCR; TCRdb's copy keeps in-frame clones and lacks some. The sample shows roughly 110,000 clones, roughly 82% of them seen only once. The J gene is TRBJ2-7, the V gene TRBV27, with D possibly matching TRBD1 (6 bases). The sequencing input was PBMCs. The clonotype comes from a male donor in good health and CMV-seropositive. CDR3 in amino acids: CASSFAGTSYEQYF. CDR3 bases: TGTGCCAGCAGTTTCGCCGGGACAAGCTACGAGCAGTACTTC.